Sequencing of this TCR beta chain was carried out in a study of T-cell memory formation after mild COVID-19. Across the study: Largely, TCR clusters stayed within a single donor.

The study, taken as a whole, reports: CD4+ clones that contracted lay mainly in CM and EM; CD8+ ones lay in EMRA. Whether day 37 second-wave clones are SARS-CoV-2-specific was not confirmed.

Trimming removed 2 bases from V and 3 bases from J, with 19 bases in between. Per germline, CDR1 MNHEY and CDR2 SMNVEV (reference sequence). CDR3 length equals 17 residues. Turning to this clonotype: The antigen is unknown.

The TCR alpha and TCR beta cDNA libraries, bearing sample barcodes and UMIs, were generated by 5'RACE using constant-segment primers. TCRdb called the 5' RACE reads again in MiXCR, with one record for every CDR3 protein. The repertoire holds over 60,000 distinct CDR3 sequences, 16% seen once, with 31% in the top ten. V and J are TRBV27 and TRBJ2-5; D ambiguous. The sequence was collected from an adult woman who had mild COVID-19 (a few samples of this study predate the infection). Cell type and time point are not known. The sequenced material came from PBMCs or a T cell subset sorted from them (not recorded which). In DNA form, the CDR3 reads TGTGCCAGCAGTTTAAACCCCTGGGTAGTCCGGAAAGAGACCCAGTACTTC. Protein product: CASSLNPWVVRKETQYF.